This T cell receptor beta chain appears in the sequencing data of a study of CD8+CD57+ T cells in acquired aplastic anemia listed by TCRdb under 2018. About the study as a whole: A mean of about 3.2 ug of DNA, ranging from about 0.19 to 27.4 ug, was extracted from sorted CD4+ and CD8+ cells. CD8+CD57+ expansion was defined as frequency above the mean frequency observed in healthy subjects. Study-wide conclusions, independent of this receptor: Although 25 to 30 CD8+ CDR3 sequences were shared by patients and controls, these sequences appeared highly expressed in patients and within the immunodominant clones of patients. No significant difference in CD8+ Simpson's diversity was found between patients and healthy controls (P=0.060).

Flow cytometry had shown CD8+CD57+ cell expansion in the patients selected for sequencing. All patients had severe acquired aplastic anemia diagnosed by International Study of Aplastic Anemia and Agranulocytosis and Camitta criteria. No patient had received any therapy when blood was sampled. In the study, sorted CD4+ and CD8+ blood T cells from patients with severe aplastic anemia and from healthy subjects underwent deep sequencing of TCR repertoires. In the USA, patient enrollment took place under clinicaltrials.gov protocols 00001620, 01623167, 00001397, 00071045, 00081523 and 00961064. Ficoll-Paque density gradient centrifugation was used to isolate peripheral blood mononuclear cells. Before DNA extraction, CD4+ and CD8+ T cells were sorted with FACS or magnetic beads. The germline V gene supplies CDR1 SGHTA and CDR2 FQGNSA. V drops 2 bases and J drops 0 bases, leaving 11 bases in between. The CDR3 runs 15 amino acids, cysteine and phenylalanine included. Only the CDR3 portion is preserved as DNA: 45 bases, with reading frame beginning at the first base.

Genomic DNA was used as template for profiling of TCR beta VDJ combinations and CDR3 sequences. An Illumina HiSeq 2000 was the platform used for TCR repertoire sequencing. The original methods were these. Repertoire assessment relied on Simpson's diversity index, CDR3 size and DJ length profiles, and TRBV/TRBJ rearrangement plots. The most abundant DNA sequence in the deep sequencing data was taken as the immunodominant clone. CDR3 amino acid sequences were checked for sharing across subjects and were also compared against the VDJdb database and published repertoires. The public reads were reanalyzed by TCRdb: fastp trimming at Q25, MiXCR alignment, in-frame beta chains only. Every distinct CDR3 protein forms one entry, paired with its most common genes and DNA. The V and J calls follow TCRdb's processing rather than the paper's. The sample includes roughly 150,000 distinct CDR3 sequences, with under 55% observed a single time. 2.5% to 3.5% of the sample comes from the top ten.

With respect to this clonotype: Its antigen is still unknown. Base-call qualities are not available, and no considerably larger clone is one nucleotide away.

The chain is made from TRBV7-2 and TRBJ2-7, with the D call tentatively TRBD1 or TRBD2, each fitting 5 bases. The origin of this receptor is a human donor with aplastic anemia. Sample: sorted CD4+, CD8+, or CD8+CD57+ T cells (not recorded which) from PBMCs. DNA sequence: TGTGCCAGCAGCTTAACTTGGGGGAGCTCCTACGAGCAGTACTTC. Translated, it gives CASSLTWGSSYEQYF. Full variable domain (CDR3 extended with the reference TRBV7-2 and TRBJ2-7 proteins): GAGVSQSPSNKVTEKGKDVELRCDPISGHTALYWYRQSLGQGLEFLIYFQGNSAPDKSGLPSDRFSAERTGGSVSTLTIQRTQQEDSAVYLCASSLTWGSSYEQYFGPGTRLTVT.